This T cell receptor beta chain was observed in a study of immune reconstitution after stem cell transplant in scleroderma (dated 2017 in TCRdb). V gives up 5 bases and J gives up 4 bases, and the segment between their germline ends measures 20 bases. From its cysteine to its phenylalanine, the CDR3 spans 16 amino acids. Of all the DNA, just the CDR3 is kept, 48 bases in frame from base 1. Taken from the germline V gene, the CDR1 and CDR2 loops are MGHDK and SYGVNS. Libraries were made using RT-PCR. The sample was run on an Illumina MiSeq. Through fastp at Q25 and MiXCR, TCRdb rebuilt clones from the public reads, retaining in-frame beta chains. Identical CDR3 proteins give one entry, which carries the most common genes and DNA. The sample table holds under 4,500 distinct CDR3 sequences, of which 6.3% were seen once. The ten largest clones take up roughly 14% of the sample. As for this clonotype: The antigen it binds to is not known. Just one base apart from a much larger clone, this may be a read error.

This material was obtained before or after autologous hematopoietic stem cell transplantation (not recorded which). This TCR was recovered from a female donor with systemic sclerosis. Donor details come from another sample of the same person, matched by shared clones. The chain is made from TRBV25-1 and TRBJ1-1, with TRBD1 perhaps the D gene, on 6 matching bases. The CDR3: CASSLSLGHPSTEAFF. The DNA is TGTGCCAGCAGTCTATCTTTGGGACACCCTAGCACTGAAGCTTTCTTT. Reference TRBV25-1 and TRBJ1-1 proteins supply the regions before and after the CDR3; the full variable domain is: EADIYQTPRYLVIGTGKKITLECSQTMGHDKMYWYQQDPGMELHLIHYSYGVNSTEKGDLSSESTVSRIRTEHFPLTLESARPSHTSQYLCASSLSLGHPSTEAFFGQGTRLTVV.